This T cell receptor (beta chain) is from a study of blood T cell dynamics during melanoma immunotherapy. Study observations and caveats: Disease-control patients' PBMC repertoires became either more clonal or more diverse at W3.

In the case of this clone: What it binds is not known. Other nucleotide sequences from this sample produce the same CDR3.

Method: immunoSEQ multiplex PCR; TCRdb's copy keeps in-frame clones and lacks some. The sample includes some 20,000 clones, roughly 91% of them seen just once. CDR1 and CDR2 from the germline V gene are SGHAT and FQNNGV. V was cut by 1 base and J by 4 bases, with 10 bases left in between. There are 14 residues in the CDR3. Time point denoted: pre-treatment baseline. Patients had no prior systemic cancer treatment, immunosuppressants or other active cancers. Sample: blood, taken from a patient treated with checkpoint blockade. The clonotype originates from a human donor with melanoma. The chain couples TRBV11-2 to TRBJ2-5; no reliable D call. CDR3 amino acids: CASSLGGIRETQYF. CDR3 coding DNA: TGTGCCAGCAGCTTAGGGGGAATCCGAGAGACCCAGTACTTC.